This entry describes one T cell receptor beta chain. This sample also contains other DNA sequences that code for the same CDR3. As originally analysed: The assay estimated nucleated cells by amplifying reference gene primers. Clones were sequenced by immunoSEQ multiplex PCR, and TCRdb holds only the in-frame ones, with some missing. V and J calls and clone size follow that table, whereas D and trimming were derived from the DNA. The sample records 400,000 or so clones, approximately 90% being singletons. The data were obtained in a study of blood T cell repertoires in COVID-19. Turning to the study itself: COVID-19 samples, acute and convalescent, were from the United States, Italy and Spain. PBMCs, B-cell-depleted T cells, or T cells were the source of the cDNA or gDNA that made up the material.

Seattle patients were enrolled during active infection and followed longitudinally. CDR1 and CDR2 (germline): SNHLY, FYNNEI. J gave up 2 bases and V 6 bases, and 5 bases lay outside the gene matches. The CDR3 totals 14 residues. This chain connects TRBV2 to TRBJ2-7, with 9 bases matching TRBD1. The sample comprised peripheral blood. The source is a man between 18 and 29 years old with COVID-19, enrolled during active disease. The CDR3 protein is CASRPGQGTYEQYF. DNA for the CDR3: TGTGCCAGCAGACCGGGACAGGGTACCTACGAGCAGTACTTC.